The sequence of this T cell receptor (beta chain) was determined in a study of cytomegalovirus exposure and HLA in healthy donors. V gave up 5 bases and J gave up 5 bases; unmatched junction bases: 10. Germline assignment: CDR1 MDHEN and CDR2 SYDVKM. The CDR3 has 15 residues. In the PCR, 60 Vbeta and 13 Jbeta primers were used. Produced via immunoSEQ multiplex PCR; TCRdb's table is partial and in-frame only. The sample includes fewer than 200,000 clones, around 69% of them seen just once. Sequenced sample: PBMCs. The J gene is TRBJ2-7, the V gene TRBV28, with 9 bases aligning to TRBD1. The TCR was taken from a man aged 55-75 years in good health and CMV-seronegative. This CDR3 is CASSISGTGLHEQYF. The DNA for the CDR3 is TGTGCCAGCAGTATCTCCGGGACAGGGCTCCACGAGCAGTACTTC.